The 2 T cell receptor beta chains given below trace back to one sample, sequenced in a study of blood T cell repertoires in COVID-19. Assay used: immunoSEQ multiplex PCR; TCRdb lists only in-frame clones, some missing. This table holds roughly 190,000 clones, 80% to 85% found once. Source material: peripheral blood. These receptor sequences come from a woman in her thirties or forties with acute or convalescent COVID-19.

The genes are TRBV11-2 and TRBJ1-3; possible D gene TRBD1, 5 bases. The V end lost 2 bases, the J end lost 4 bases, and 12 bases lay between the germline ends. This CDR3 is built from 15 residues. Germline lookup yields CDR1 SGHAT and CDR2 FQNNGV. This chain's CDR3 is CASSLRGKKGNTIYF. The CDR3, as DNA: TGTGCCAGCAGCTTAAGGGGCAAAAAGGGAAACACCATATATTTT.

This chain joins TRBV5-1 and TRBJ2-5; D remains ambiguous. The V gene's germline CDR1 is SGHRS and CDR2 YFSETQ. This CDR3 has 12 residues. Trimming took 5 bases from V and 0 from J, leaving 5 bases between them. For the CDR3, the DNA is TGCGCCAGCAGTGCAGACCAAGAGACCCAGTACTTC. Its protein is CASSADQETQYF.